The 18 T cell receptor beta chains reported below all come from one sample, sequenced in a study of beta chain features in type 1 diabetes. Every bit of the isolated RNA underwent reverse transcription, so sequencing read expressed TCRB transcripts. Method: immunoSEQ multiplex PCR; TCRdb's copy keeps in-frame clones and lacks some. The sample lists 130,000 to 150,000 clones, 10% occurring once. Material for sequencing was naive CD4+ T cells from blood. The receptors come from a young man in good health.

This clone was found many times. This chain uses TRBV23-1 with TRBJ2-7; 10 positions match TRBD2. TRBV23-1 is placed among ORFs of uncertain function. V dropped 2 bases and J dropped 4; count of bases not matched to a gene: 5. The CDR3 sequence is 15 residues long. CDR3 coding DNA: TGCGCCAGCAGTCAACAGCGGGGGGGCCCTTACGAGCAGTACTTC. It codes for CASSQQRGGPYEQYF.

CDR3 protein: CASSLSGTDNEQFF. The DNA of the CDR3 is TGTGCCAGCAGTCTTTCCGGGACAGACAATGAGCAGTTCTTC. This chain uses TRBV27 with TRBJ2-1; 7 bases map to TRBD1. Germline CDR1 reads MNHEY; CDR2 reads SMNVEV (reference sequence). The trim removed 5 bases at V and 5 bases at J, leaving 6 bases unmatched. The CDR3 spans 14 residues.

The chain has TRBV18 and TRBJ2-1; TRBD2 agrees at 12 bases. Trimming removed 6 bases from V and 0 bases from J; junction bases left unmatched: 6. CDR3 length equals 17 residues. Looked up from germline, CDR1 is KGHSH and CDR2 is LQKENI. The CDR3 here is CASSSQTSGSSYNEQFF. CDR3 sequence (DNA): TGTGCCAGCTCGTCCCAGACTAGCGGGAGCTCCTACAATGAGCAGTTCTTC.

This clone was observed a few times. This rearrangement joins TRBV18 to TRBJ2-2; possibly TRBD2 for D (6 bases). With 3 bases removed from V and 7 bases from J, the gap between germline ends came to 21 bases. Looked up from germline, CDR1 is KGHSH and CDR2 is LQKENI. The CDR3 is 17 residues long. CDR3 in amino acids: CASSPWDSLVAGGELFF. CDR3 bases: TGTGCCAGCTCACCGTGGGACTCCCTCGTTGCGGGCGGGGAGCTGTTTTTT.

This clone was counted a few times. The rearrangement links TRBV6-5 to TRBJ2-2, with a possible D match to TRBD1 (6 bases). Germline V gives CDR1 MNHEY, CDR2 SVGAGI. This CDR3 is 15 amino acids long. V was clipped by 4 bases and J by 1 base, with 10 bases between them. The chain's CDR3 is CASSSPGQNTGELFF. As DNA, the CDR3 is TGTGCCAGCAGTTCCCCGGGACAGAACACCGGGGAGCTGTTTTTT.

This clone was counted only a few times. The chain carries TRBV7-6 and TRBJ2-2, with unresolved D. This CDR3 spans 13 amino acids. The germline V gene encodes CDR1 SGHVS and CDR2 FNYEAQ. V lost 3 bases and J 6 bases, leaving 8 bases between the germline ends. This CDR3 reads CASSFALAGELFF. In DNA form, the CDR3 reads TGTGCCAGCAGCTTTGCGCTAGCCGGGGAGCTGTTTTTT.

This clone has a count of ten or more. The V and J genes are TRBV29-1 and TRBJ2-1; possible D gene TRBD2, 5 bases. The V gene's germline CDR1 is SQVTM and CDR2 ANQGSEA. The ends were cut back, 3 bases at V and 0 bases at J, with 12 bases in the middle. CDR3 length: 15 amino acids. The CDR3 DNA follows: TGCAGCGTTGACCGGACTGGGCACTCCTACAATGAGCAGTTCTTC. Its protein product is CSVDRTGHSYNEQFF.

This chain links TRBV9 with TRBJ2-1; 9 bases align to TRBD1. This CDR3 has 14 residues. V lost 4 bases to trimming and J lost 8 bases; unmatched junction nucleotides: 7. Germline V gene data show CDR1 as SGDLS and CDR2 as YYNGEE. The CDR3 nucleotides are TGTGCCAGCAGCCCGTCCCGGGACAGGGATGAGCAGTTCTTC. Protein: CASSPSRDRDEQFF.

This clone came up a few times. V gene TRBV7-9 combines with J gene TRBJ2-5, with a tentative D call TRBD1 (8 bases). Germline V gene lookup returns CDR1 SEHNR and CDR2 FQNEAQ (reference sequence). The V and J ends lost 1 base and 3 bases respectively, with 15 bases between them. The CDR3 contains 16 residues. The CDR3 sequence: CASSLGQGRDEETQYF. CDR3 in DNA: TGTGCCAGCAGCTTAGGACAGGGGAGGGATGAAGAGACCCAGTACTTC.

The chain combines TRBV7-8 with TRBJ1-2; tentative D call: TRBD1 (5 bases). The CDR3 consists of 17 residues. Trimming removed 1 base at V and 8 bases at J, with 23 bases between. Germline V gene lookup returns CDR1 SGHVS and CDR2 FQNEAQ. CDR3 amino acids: CASSLGGVSGVLRGYTF. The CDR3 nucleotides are TGTGCCAGCAGCTTAGGGGGGGTTTCGGGTGTTTTAAGAGGCTACACCTTC.

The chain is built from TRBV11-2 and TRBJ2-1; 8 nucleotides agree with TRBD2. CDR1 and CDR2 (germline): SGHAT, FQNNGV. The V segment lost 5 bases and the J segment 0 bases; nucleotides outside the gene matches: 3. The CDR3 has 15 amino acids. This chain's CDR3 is CASSPGGASYNEQFF. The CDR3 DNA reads TGTGCCAGCAGCCCCGGGGGGGCCTCCTACAATGAGCAGTTCTTC. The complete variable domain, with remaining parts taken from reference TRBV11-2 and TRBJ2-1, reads EAGVAQSPRYKIIEKRQSVAFWCNPISGHATLYWYQQILGQGPKLLIQFQNNGVVDDSQLPKDRFSAERLKGVDSTLKIQPAKLEDSAVYLCASSPGGASYNEQFFGPGTRLTVL.

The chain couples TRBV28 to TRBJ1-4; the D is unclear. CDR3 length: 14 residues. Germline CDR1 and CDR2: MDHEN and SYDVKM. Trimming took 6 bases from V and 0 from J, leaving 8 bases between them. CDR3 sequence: CASRTFATNEKLFF. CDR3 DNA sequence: TGTGCCAGCAGAACTTTTGCAACTAATGAAAAACTGTTTTTT. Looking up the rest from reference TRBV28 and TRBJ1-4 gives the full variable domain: DVKVTQSSRYLVKRTGEKVFLECVQDMDHENMFWYRQDPGLGLRLIYFSYDVKMKEKGDIPEGYSVSREKKERFSLILESASTNQTSMYLCASRTFATNEKLFFGSGTQLSVL.

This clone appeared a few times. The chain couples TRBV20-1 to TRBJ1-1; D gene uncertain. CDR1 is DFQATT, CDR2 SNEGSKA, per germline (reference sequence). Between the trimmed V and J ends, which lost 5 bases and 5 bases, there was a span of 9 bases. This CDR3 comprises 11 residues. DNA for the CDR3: TGCAGTGCTCTAGGTGGGACTGAAGCTTTCTTT. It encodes CSALGGTEAFF.

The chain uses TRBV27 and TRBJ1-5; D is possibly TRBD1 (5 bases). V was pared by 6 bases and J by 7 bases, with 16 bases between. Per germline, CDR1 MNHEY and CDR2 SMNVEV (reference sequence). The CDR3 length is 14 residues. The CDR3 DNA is TGTGCCAGCAGCACAGCACAGGTAAAACAGCCCCAGCATTTT. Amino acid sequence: CASSTAQVKQPQHF.

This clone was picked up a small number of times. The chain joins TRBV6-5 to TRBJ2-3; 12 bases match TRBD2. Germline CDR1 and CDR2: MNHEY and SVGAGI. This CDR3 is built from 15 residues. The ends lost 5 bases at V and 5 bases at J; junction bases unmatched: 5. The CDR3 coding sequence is TGTGCCAGCAGTACTAGCGGGGGGCGGGAAGATACGCAGTATTTT. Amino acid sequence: CASSTSGGREDTQYF.

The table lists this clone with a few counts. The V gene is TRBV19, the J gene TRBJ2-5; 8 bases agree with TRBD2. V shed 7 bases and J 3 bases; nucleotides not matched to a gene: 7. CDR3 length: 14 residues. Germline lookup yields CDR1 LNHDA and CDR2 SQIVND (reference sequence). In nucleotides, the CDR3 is TGTGCCAGTAAACCCTTCGGGGGGGAAGAGACCCAGTACTTC. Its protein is CASKPFGGEETQYF.

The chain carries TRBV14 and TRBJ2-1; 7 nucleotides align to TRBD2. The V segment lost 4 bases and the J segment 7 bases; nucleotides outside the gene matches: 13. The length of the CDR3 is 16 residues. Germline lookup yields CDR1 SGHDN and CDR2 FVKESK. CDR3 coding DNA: TGTGCCAGCAGCCCGATCGGGGGGACCAGTACGAATGAGCAGTTCTTC. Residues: CASSPIGGTSTNEQFF. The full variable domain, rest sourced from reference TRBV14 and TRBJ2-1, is EAGVTQFPSHSVIEKGQTVTLRCDPISGHDNLYWYRRVMGKEIKFLLHFVKESKQDESGMPNNRFLAERTGGTYSTLKVQPAELEDSGVYFCASSPIGGTSTNEQFFGPGTRLTVL.

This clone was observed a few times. The CDR3 spells CASSHRARDSPLHF. The CDR3 DNA sequence: TGTGCCAGCAGTCACAGGGCCAGGGATTCACCCCTCCACTTT. The chain carries TRBV6-5 and TRBJ1-6; tentatively, D is TRBD1 (6 bases). The CDR3 is 14 amino acids. Germline assignment: CDR1 MNHEY and CDR2 SVGAGI. Trimming shortened V by 5 bases and J by 8 bases, and 13 bases separated the two germline ends.